A selection of T cell receptor beta chains follows, all from one sample in a study of spatial heterogeneity in lung cancer. Each CDR3 protein gets one entry after TCRdb re-called the 5' RACE reads with MiXCR. The sample consists of around 70,000 distinct CDR3 sequences, around 8.9% of them appearing once. Sequencing was performed on PBMCs, taken at follow-up. The receptor set was obtained from a female donor with early-stage non-small cell lung cancer. CDR3s include the opening cysteine and the closing phenylalanine or tryptophan. A D gene is named only where the DNA matches it firmly. Size is stated for part of the rows, as once, few or many counts, or as a class when the clone is expanded.

>-|-|TRBJ2-7|TRBV2
TGTGCCAGCATCAATCTGGACAGACCCTACGAGCAGTACTTC
CASINLDRPYEQYF
>few|-|TRBJ2-4|TRBV14
TGTGCCAGCAGCCAAAACAGGGCCCACATTCAGTACTTC
CASSQNRAHIQYF
>many|-|TRBJ2-1|TRBV19
TGTGCCAGTACCAGCAGACTTCTTAACAATGAGCAGTTCTTC
CASTSRLLNNEQFF
>-|TRBD2|TRBJ2-7|TRBV12-3/TRBV12-4
TGTGCCAGCACCGCTAGCGGGAGGTTCTACGAGCAGTACTTC
CASTASGRFYEQYF
>many|-|TRBJ1-2|TRBV20-1
TGCAGTGCTTTCCAGACAGGATTAGGATATGGCTACACCTTC
CSAFQTGLGYGYTF
>-|TRBD2|TRBJ2-5|TRBV7-9
TGTGCCAGCAGCCGCTATAGCGGGTACAGAGAGACCCAGTACTTC
CASSRYSGYRETQYF
>many|-|TRBJ1-1|TRBV12-3/TRBV12-4
TGTGCCAGCAGTTTACGTCGGACTGAAGCTTTCTTT
CASSLRRTEAFF
>few|-|TRBJ2-7|TRBV6-2/TRBV6-3
TGTGCCAGCACACAGGGTCTCGAGCAGTACTTC
CASTQGLEQYF
>many|-|TRBJ2-1|TRBV7-3
TGTGCCAGCAGCTTAGCGTCGTTAATGGATGAGCAGTTCTTC
CASSLASLMDEQFF
>-|TRBD2|TRBJ2-5|TRBV3-1
TGTGCCAGCAGCCAGGGACTAGGGCAAGAGACCCAGTACTTC
CASSQGLGQETQYF
>few|-|TRBJ1-4|TRBV30
TGTGCCTGGAGACACCGAACTAATGAAAAACTGTTTTTT
CAWRHRTNEKLFF
>-|-|TRBJ1-2|TRBV7-9
TGTGCCAGCAGCTTCGACAGCTATGGCTACACCTTC
CASSFDSYGYTF
>many|-|TRBJ2-3|TRBV5-1
TGCGCCAGCAGCGCCCCTAGTACAGATACGCAGTATTTT
CASSAPSTDTQYF
>many|-|TRBJ2-1|TRBV18
TGTGCCAGCTCACCAGGGGAAGGGAGGAGTGTCAATGAGCAGTTCTTC
CASSPGEGRSVNEQFF
>-|TRBD1|TRBJ2-5|TRBV7-9
TGTGCCAGCAGCCGGACAGGTTCAGAGACCCAGTACTTC
CASSRTGSETQYF
>many|-|TRBJ2-7|TRBV20-1
TGCAGTGCTGGAGCTCCCCCTTCGGGAGAGCAGTACTTC
CSAGAPPSGEQYF
>-|TRBD1|TRBJ1-4|TRBV6-6
TGTGCCAGCAGTGACGACAGGGGGCAACGTGAAAAACTGTTTTTT
CASSDDRGQREKLFF
>many|TRBD2|TRBJ2-2|TRBV19
TGTGCCAGTAGTCGGAGGACTAGGTCCGGGGAGCTGTTTTTT
CASSRRTRSGELFF
>few|TRBD1|TRBJ1-3|TRBV12-3/TRBV12-4
TGTGCCAGCAGGTCTGGACAGGGGTCTGGAAACACCATATATTTT
CASRSGQGSGNTIYF
>many|-|TRBJ1-1|TRBV29-1
TGCAGCGTCCGCAGTGAGGGAGCTTTCTTT
CSVRSEGAFF
>many|-|TRBJ2-1|TRBV3-1
TGTGCCAGCAGCCAAGATCATAGGGTTTCCAATGAGCAGTTCTTC
CASSQDHRVSNEQFF
>many|-|TRBJ2-1|TRBV5-1
TGCGCCAGCAGCTCAACAGGAAATTTCTACAATGAGCAGTTCTTC
CASSSTGNFYNEQFF
>many|-|TRBJ2-7|TRBV12-3/TRBV12-4
TGTGCCAGCGCCTCGAGCTCCTACGAGCAGTACTTC
CASASSSYEQYF
>many|TRBD1|TRBJ2-1|TRBV30
TGTGCCTGGAAGGGACAGGTCATTGGTGAGCAGTTCTTC
CAWKGQVIGEQFF
>-|TRBD1|TRBJ2-4|TRBV5-4
TGTGCCAGCAGCCCAGGGGGCGTCAAAAACATTCAGTACTTC
CASSPGGVKNIQYF
>few|TRBD1|TRBJ1-4|TRBV29-1
TGCAGCGTCAGGGGACAGGGAAATGAAAAACTGTTTTTT
CSVRGQGNEKLFF
>many|TRBD1|TRBJ2-5|TRBV12-3/TRBV12-4
TGTGCCAGCAGCCCCGGGACAGGGGTTATAAATCAAGAGACCCAGTACTTC
CASSPGTGVINQETQYF
>many|-|TRBJ1-1|TRBV7-9
TGTGCCAGCAGCTTAATAGGACAATGGAACACTGAAGCTTTCTTT
CASSLIGQWNTEAFF
>few|-|TRBJ2-1|TRBV18
TGTGCCAGCTCACCAAGCGGGCTTTCCGGTGAGCAGTTCTTC
CASSPSGLSGEQFF
>many|TRBD2|TRBJ2-1|TRBV2
TGTGCCAGAACGGGACTAGCGGGAAGTTACAATGAGCAGTTCTTC
CARTGLAGSYNEQFF
>many|TRBD2|TRBJ2-1|TRBV3-1
TGTGCCAGCAGCCAAAGCGTGATAGCGGGAGAGGGTGAGCAGTTCTTC
CASSQSVIAGEGEQFF
>many|-|TRBJ2-1|TRBV2
TGTGCCAGCAGTGAACGGAGGGGCGGGAATGAGCAGTTCTTC
CASSERRGGNEQFF
>-|-|TRBJ2-7|TRBV9
TGTGCCAGCAGCGTAGACCCGGGACGGTACTACGAGCAGTACTTC
CASSVDPGRYYEQYF
>-|-|TRBJ1-5|TRBV7-8
TGTGCCAGCAGCTTGGGGAGGGGTAGTCAGCCCCAGCATTTT
CASSLGRGSQPQHF
>-|-|TRBJ1-1|TRBV3-1
TGTGCCAGCGGATACAGGGTCCAACGCGCAGCTTTCTTT
CASGYRVQRAAFF
>-|TRBD1|TRBJ1-6|TRBV11-2
TGTGCCAGCAGCTACAGGGGCGCTGATTCACCCCTCCACTTT
CASSYRGADSPLHF
>-|-|TRBJ1-3|TRBV12-3/TRBV12-4
TGTGCCAGCAGTTTATTTGATTCTGGAAACACCATATATTTT
CASSLFDSGNTIYF
>-|TRBD2|TRBJ2-5|TRBV4-2
TGTGCCAGCAGCCAGGGACTAGAAAGGGAGACCCAGTACTTC
CASSQGLERETQYF
>-|-|TRBJ1-1|TRBV28
TGTGCCAGCAGTATCAGGACAGAAGGGAACACTGAAGCTTTCTTT
CASSIRTEGNTEAFF
>-|-|TRBJ1-4|TRBV6-5
TGTGCCAGCAGTTACAACGTATACAGGCTTAATGAAAAACTGTTTTTT
CASSYNVYRLNEKLFF
>many|-|TRBJ2-2|TRBV6-5
TGTGCCAGCAGTTCCAGGAGAACCGGGGAGCTGTTTTTT
CASSSRRTGELFF
>many|TRBD2|TRBJ2-7|TRBV19
TGTGCCAGTAGCGCGGGAGCGGGAGCTTCCTACGAGCAGTACTTC
CASSAGAGASYEQYF